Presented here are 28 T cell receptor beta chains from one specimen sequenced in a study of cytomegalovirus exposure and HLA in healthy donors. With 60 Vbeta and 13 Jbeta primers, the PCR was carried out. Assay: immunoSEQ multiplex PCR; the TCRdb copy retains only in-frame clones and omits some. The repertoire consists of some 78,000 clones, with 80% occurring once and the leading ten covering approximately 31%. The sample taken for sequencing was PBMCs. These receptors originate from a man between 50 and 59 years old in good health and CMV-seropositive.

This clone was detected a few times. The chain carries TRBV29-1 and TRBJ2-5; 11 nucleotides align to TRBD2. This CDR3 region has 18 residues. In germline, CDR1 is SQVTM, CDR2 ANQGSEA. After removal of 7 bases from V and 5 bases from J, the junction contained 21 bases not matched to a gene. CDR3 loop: CSATPYSSGRLDGETQYF. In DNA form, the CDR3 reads TGCAGCGCAACACCATATTCTAGCGGGAGGCTGGATGGGGAGACCCAGTACTTC.

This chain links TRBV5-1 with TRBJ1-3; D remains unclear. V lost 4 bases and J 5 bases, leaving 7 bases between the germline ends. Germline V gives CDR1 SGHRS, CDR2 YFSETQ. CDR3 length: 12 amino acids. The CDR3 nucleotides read TGCGCCAGCAGCGCCCCTAGAAACACCATATATTTT. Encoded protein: CASSAPRNTIYF.

The CDR3 reads CASSLARDPGQETQYF. The CDR3 region has the DNA TGTGCCAGCAGCTTAGCGCGGGACCCAGGCCAAGAGACCCAGTACTTC. The V and J genes are TRBV7-2 and TRBJ2-5; TRBD2 is a possible D gene (6 bases). The V gene's germline CDR1 is SGHTA and CDR2 FQGNSA. The CDR3 sequence is 16 residues long. Trimming removed 0 bases at V and 1 base at J, with 12 bases between.

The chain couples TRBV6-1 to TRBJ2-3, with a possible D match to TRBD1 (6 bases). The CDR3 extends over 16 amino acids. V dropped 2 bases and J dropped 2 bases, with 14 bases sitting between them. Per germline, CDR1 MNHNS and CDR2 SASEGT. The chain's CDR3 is CASSERGRGNTDTQYF. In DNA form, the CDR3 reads TGTGCCAGCAGTGAAAGAGGCAGGGGAAACACAGATACGCAGTATTTT.

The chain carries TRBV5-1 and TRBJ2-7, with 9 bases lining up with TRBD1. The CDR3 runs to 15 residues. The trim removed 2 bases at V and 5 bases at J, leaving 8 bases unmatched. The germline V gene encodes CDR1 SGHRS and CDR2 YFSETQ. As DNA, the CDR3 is TGCGCCAGCAGCTTACTTAGACAGGGGGTGCACGAGCAGTACTTC. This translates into CASSLLRQGVHEQYF.

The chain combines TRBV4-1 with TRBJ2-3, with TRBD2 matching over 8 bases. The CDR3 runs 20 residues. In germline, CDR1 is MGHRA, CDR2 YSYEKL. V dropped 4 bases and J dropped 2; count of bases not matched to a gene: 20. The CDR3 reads CASSPNRGAGDLGNTDTQYF. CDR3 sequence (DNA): TGCGCCAGCAGCCCCAATCGAGGAGCGGGAGATCTGGGGAACACAGATACGCAGTATTTT.

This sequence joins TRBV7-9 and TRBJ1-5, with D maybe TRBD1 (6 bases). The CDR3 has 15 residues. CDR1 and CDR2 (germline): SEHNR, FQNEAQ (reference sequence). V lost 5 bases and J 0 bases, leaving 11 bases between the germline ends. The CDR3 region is CASSPGGHSNQPQHF. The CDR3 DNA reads TGTGCCAGCAGCCCGGGGGGCCATAGCAATCAGCCCCAGCATTTT.

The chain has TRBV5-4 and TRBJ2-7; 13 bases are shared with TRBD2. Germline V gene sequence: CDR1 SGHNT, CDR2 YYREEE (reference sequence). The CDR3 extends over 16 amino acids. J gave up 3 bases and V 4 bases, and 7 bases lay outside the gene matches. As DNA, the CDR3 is TGTGCCAGCAGCCGATGGACTAGCGGGAGTGGCTACGAGCAGTACTTC. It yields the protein CASSRWTSGSGYEQYF.

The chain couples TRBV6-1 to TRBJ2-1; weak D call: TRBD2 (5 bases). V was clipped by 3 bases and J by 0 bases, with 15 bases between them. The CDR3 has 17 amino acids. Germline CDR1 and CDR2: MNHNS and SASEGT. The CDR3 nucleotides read TGTGCCAGCAGTGAGTTCTTAGGAACTAGCTCCTACAATGAGCAGTTCTTC. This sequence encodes CASSEFLGTSSYNEQFF.

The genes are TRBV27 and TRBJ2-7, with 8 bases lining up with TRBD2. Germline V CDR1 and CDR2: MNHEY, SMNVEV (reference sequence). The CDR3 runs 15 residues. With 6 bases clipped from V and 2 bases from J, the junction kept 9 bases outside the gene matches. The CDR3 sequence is CASSFTPGLAYEQYF. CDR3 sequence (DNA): TGTGCCAGCAGCTTTACCCCGGGACTAGCCTACGAGCAGTACTTC.

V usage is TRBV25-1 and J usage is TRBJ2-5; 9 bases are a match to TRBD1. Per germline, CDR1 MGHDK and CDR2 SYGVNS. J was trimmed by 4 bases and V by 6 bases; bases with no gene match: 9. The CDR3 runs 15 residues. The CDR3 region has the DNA TGTGCCAGCAGCTCGGACAGGGGCGAGCGAGAGACCCAGTACTTC. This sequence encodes CASSSDRGERETQYF.

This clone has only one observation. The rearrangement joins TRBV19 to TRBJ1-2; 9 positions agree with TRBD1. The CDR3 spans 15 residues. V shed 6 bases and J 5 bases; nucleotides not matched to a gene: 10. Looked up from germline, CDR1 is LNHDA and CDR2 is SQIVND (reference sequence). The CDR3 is CASSHNPGQGYGYTF. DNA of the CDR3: TGTGCCAGTAGCCATAATCCGGGACAGGGATATGGCTACACCTTC. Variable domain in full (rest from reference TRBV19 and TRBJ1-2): DGGITQSPKYLFRKEGQNVTLSCEQNLNHDAMYWYRQDPGQGLRLIYYSQIVNDFQKGDIAEGYSVSREKKESFPLTVTSAQKNPTAFYLCASSHNPGQGYGYTFGSGTRLTVV.

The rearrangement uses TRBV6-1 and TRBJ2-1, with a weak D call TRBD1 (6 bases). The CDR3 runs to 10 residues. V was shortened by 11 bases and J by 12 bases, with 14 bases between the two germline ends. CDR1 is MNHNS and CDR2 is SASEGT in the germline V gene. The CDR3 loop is CAGLQGGQFF. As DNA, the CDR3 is TGTGCCGGCCTACAGGGTGGGCAGTTCTTC.

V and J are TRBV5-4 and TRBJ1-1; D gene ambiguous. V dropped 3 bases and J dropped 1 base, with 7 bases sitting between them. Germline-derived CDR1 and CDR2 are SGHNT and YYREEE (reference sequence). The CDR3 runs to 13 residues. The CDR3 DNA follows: TGTGCCAGCAGCTCCAGAGGGAACACTGAAGCTTTCTTT. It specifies CASSSRGNTEAFF. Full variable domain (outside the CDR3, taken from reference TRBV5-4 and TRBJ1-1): ETGVTQSPTHLIKTRGQQVTLRCSSQSGHNTVSWYQQALGQGPQFIFQYYREEENGRGNFPPRFSGLQFPNYSSELNVNALELDDSALYLCASSSRGNTEAFFGQGTRLTVV.

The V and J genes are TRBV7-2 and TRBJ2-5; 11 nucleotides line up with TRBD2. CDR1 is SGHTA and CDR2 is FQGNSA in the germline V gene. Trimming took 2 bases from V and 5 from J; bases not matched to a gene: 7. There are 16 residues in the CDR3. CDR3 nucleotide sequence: TGTGCCAGCAGCTTAAGCCCGACTAGCGGGGTGGAGACCCAGTACTTC. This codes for CASSLSPTSGVETQYF.

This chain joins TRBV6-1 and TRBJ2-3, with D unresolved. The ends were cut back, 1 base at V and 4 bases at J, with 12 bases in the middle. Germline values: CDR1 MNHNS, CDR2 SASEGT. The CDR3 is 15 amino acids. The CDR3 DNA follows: TGTGCCAGCAGTGAAGGTTCCTCCCAGTCAGATACGCAGTATTTT. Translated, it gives CASSEGSSQSDTQYF.

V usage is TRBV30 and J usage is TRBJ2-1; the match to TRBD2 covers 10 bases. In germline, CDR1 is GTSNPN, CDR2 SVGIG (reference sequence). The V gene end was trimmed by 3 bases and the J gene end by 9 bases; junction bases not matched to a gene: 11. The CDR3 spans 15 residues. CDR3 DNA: TGTGCCTGGAGAGACCTAGCGGGAGAAGGGGGTGAGCAGTTCTTC. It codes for CAWRDLAGEGGEQFF.

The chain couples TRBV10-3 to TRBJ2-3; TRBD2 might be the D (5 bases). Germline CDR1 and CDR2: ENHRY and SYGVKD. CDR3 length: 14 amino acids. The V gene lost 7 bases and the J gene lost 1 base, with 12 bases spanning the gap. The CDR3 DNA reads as TGTGCCATCACCCGGGATAGCGGCACAGATACGCAGTATTTT. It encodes CAITRDSGTDTQYF.

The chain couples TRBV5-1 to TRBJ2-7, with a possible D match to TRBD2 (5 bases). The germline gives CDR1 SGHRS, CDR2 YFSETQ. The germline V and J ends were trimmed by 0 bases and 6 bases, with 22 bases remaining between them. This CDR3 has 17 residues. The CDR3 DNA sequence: TGCGCCAGCAGCTTGGCACCCGCTAGCAGCCGATTAGGCGAGCAGTACTTC. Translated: CASSLAPASSRLGEQYF.

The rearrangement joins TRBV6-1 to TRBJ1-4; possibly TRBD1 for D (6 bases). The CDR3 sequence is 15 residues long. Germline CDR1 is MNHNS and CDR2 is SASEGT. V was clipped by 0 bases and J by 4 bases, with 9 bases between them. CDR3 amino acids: CASSEAGGGNEKLFF. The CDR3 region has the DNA TGTGCCAGCAGTGAAGCAGGGGGGGGTAATGAAAAACTGTTTTTT.

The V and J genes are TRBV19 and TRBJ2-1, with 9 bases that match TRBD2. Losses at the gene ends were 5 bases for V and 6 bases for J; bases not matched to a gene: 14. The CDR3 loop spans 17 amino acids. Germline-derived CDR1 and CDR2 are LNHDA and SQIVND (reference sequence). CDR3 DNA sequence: TGTGCCAGTAGTCAAAATCCCGGGACTAGCAGTCTCAATGAGCAGTTCTTC. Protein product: CASSQNPGTSSLNEQFF.

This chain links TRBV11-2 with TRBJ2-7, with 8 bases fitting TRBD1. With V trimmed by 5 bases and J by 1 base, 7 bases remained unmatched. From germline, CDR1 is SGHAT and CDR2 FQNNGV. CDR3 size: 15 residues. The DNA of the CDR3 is TGTGCCAGCAGCCCCCGGACAGGGCAATCCTACGAGCAGTACTTC. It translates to CASSPRTGQSYEQYF.

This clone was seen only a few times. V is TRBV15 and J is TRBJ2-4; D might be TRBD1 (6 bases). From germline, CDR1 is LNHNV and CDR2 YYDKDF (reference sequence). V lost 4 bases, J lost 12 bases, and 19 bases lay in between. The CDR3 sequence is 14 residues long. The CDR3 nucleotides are TGTGCCACCAGCAAGGGTCGGGTTTTGGACAGTCAGTACTTC. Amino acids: CATSKGRVLDSQYF. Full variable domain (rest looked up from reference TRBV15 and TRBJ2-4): DAMVIQNPRYQVTQFGKPVTLSCSQTLNHNVMYWYQQKSSQAPKLLFHYYDKDFNNEADTPDNFQSRRPNTSFCFLDIRSPGLGDTAMYLCATSKGRVLDSQYFGAGTRLSVL.

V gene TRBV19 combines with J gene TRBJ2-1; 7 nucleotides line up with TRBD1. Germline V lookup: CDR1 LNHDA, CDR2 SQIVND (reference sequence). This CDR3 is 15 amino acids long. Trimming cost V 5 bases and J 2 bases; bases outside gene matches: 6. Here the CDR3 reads CASSQNRGTYNEQFF. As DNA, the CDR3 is TGTGCCAGTAGTCAGAACAGGGGTACCTACAATGAGCAGTTCTTC.

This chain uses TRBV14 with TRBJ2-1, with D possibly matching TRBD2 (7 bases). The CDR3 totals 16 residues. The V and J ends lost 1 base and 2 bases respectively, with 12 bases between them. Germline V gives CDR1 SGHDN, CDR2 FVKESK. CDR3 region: CASSQGLGGAYNEQFF. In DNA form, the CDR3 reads TGTGCCAGCAGCCAAGGGTTAGGGGGGGCCTACAATGAGCAGTTCTTC.

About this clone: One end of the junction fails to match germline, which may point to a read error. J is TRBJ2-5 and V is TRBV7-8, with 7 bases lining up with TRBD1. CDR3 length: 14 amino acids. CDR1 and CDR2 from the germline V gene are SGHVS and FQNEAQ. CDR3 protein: CASSLNRQGQTRYF. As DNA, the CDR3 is TGTGCCAGCAGCTTAAATCGGCAGGGACAGACCCGGTACTTC.

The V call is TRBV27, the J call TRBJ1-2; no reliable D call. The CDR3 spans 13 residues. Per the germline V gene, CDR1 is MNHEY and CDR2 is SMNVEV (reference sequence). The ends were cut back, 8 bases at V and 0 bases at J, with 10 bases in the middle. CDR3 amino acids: CASRGLTNYGYTF. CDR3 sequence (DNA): TGTGCCAGCCGGGGTCTTACTAACTATGGCTACACCTTC.

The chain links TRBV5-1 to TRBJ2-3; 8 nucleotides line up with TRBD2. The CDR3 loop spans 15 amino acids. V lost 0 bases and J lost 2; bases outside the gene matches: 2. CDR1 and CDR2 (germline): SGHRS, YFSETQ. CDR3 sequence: CASSLDSGDTDTQYF. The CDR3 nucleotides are TGCGCCAGCAGCTTGGATAGCGGGGACACAGATACGCAGTATTTT.